This T cell receptor beta chain was found in a study of siplizumab effects on memory and regulatory T cells. Trimming left V 5 bases short and J 15 bases short, with 21 bases between. CDR3 size: 13 residues. CDR1 and CDR2 (germline): SGHTA, FQGTGA. It was 85,000 to 100,000 TCR templates that were assayed per sample. Profiling relied on immunoSEQ multiplex PCR, and the TCRdb table lists in-frame clones only, not all of them. The sample carries around 94,000 clones, approximately 90% recorded once. Details on this clone: Antigen unknown.

Study-level points and caveats: Contribution to the alloresponse seemed major for naive T cells, which also seemed more diverse than memory cells. Assignment of a naive or memory phenotype failed for roughly 80-96% of the proliferating CD4+ or CD8+ clones. Siplizumab significantly brought down the alloreactive sequences that trace back to unstimulated CD4+ memory cells.

Sequencing was performed on CD4+ T cells sorted from blood. The TCR originated in a human donor in good health. The rearrangement links TRBV7-3 to TRBJ2-3, with a tentative D call TRBD1 (6 bases). The CDR3 coding sequence is TGTGCCAGCAGCACAATTGGGGGCGCGGGCTTTTATTTT. This sequence encodes CASSTIGGAGFYF.